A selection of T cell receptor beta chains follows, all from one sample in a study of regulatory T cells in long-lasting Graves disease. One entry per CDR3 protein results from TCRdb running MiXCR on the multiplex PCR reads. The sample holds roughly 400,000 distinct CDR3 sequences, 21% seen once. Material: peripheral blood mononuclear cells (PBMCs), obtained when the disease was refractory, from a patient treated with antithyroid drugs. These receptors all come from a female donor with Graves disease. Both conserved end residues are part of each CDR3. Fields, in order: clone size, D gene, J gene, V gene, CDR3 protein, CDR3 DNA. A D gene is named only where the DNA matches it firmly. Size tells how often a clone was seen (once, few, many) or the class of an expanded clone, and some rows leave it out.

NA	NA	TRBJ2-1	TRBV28	CASRPKRYPYNEQFF	TGTGCCAGCAGACCTAAGCGGTACCCCTACAATGAGCAGTTCTTC
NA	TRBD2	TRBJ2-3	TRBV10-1	CASSESWTSGDTDTQYF	TGCGCCAGCAGTGAGTCCTGGACTAGCGGAGACACAGATACGCAGTATTTT
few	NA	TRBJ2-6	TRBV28	CASSPSSLVSGANVLTF	TGTGCCAGCAGCCCTTCCTCTCTTGTCTCTGGGGCCAACGTCCTGACTTTC
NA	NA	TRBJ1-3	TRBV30	CAWSVRHSGNTIYF	TGTGCCTGGAGTGTACGGCACTCTGGAAACACCATATATTTT
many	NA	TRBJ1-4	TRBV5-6	CASSLGSTNEKLFF	TGTGCCAGCAGCTTGGGATCAACTAATGAAAAACTGTTTTTT
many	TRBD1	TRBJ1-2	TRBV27	CASSAGGGSGYTF	TGTGCCAGCAGTGCAGGGGGAGGTTCTGGCTACACCTTC
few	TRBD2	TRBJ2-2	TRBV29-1	CSVELAGGVTGELFF	TGCAGCGTTGAACTAGCGGGAGGCGTCACCGGGGAGCTGTTTTTT
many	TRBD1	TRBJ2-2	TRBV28	CASSPQGASTGELFF	TGTGCCAGCAGCCCACAGGGGGCGAGCACCGGGGAGCTGTTTTTT
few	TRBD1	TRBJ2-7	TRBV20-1	CSASSSTGIYEQYF	TGCAGTGCTTCATCCTCGACAGGGATCTACGAGCAGTACTTC
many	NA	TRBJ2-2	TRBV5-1	CASSRSRENTGELFF	TGTGCCAGCAGCCGTTCCCGGGAGAACACCGGGGAGCTGTTTTTT
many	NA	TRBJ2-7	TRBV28	CASSSEGGAYYEQYF	TGTGCCAGCAGTTCCGAGGGGGGCGCATACTACGAGCAGTACTTC
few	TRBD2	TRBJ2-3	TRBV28	CASSPPGPPLAGGPNVRDTQYF	TGTGCCAGCAGCCCACCGGGCCCCCCTCTAGCGGGAGGGCCGAATGTAAGAGATACGCAGTATTTT
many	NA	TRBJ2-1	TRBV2	CASTPEVTGEQFF	TGTGCCAGCACCCCGGAGGTCACGGGGGAGCAGTTCTTC
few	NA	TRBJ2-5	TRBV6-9	CASSYIGSPIQETQYF	TGTGCCAGCAGTTACATCGGTAGCCCCATCCAAGAGACCCAGTACTTC
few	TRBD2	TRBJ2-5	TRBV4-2	CASSQDWGSGGQETQYF	TGTGCCAGCAGCCAAGATTGGGGTAGCGGGGGCCAAGAGACCCAGTACTTC
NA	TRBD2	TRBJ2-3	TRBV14	CASSQDPPSGYQDTQYF	TGTGCCAGCAGCCAAGATCCACCTAGCGGGTACCAAGATACGCAGTATTTT
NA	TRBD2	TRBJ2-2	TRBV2	CASTGTSGRTNTGELFF	TGTGCCAGCACAGGGACTAGCGGACGGACGAACACCGGGGAGCTGTTTTTT
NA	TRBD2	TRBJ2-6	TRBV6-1	CASRRLAGGVWGANVLTF	TGTGCCAGCAGGAGACTAGCGGGAGGAGTTTGGGGGGCCAACGTCCTGACTTTC
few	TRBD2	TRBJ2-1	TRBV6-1	CASSLTSGSLDNEQFF	TGTGCCAGCAGCCTGACTAGCGGGAGTTTGGACAATGAGCAGTTCTTC
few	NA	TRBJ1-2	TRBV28	CASSWLVIANYGYTF	TGTGCCAGCAGCTGGCTAGTAATAGCTAACTATGGCTACACCTTC
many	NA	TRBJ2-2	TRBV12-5	CASGSTYGELFF	TGTGCTAGTGGTTCCACCTACGGGGAGCTGTTTTTT
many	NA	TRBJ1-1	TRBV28	CASSSSITEAFF	TGTGCCAGCAGTTCCTCAATTACTGAAGCTTTCTTT
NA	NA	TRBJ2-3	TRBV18	CASSPAPAGTDTQYF	TGTGCCAGCTCACCTGCCCCGGCAGGCACAGATACGCAGTATTTT
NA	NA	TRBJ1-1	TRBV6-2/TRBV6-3	CASSEAPTEAFF	TGTGCCAGCAGTGAAGCTCCGACTGAAGCTTTCTTT
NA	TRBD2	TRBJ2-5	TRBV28	CARGTSGRGTQYF	TGTGCCAGAGGGACTAGCGGGAGAGGGACCCAGTACTTC
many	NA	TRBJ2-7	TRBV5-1	CASSLFLSRDSYEQYF	TGCGCCAGCAGCCTTTTCTTATCGCGGGATTCCTACGAGCAGTACTTC
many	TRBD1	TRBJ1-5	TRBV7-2	CASSLGQGFNQPQHF	TGTGCCAGCAGCTTAGGACAGGGCTTCAATCAGCCCCAGCATTTT
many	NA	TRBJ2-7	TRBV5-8	CASSLGRIREEQYF	TGTGCCAGCAGCTTGGGGCGTATAAGAGAGGAGCAGTACTTC
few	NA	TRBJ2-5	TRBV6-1	CASSGPSIQETQYF	TGTGCCAGCAGTGGCCCTAGCATCCAAGAGACCCAGTACTTC
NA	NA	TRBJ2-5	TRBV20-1	CSALGTEQETQYF	TGCAGTGCTCTCGGGACCGAACAAGAGACCCAGTACTTC
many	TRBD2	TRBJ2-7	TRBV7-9	CASSPSSGNSYEQYF	TGTGCCAGCAGTCCGTCTAGCGGGAACTCCTACGAGCAGTACTTC
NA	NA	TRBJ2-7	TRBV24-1	CATSDFWLVEQYF	TGTGCCACCAGTGATTTTTGGCTAGTCGAGCAGTACTTC
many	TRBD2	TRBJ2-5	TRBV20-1	CSGELAGSQETQYF	TGCAGTGGCGAGCTAGCGGGAAGCCAAGAGACCCAGTACTTC
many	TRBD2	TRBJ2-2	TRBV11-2	CASSQLAGGPGELFF	TGTGCCAGCAGCCAACTAGCGGGAGGGCCCGGGGAGCTGTTTTTT
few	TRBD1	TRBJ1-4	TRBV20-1	CSAKITGDEKLFF	TGCAGTGCCAAGATCACAGGGGATGAAAAACTGTTTTTT
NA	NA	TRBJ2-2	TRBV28	CTSSRTANTGELFF	TGTACCAGCAGCCGGACAGCGAACACCGGGGAGCTGTTTTTT